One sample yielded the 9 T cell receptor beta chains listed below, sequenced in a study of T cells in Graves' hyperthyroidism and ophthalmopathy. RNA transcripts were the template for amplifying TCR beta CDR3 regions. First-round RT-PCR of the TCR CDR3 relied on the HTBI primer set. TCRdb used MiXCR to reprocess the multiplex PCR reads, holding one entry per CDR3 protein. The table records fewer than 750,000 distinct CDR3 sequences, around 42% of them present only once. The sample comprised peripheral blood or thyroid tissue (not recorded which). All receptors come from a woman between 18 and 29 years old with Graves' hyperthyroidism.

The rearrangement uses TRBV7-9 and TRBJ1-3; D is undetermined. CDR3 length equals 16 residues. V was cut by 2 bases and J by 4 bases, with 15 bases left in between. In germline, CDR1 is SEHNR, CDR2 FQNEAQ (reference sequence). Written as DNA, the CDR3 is TGTGCCAGCAGCTTAAATAGGGCAGACCAAGGAAACACCATATATTTT. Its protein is CASSLNRADQGNTIYF.

In nucleotides, the CDR3 is TGTGCCAGCAGTTGGCCTGGGACAGGGTACGACGAGCAGTACTTC. Its protein product is CASSWPGTGYDEQYF. The V gene is TRBV7-3, the J gene TRBJ2-7; 9 bases are shared with TRBD1. CDR1 is SGHTA, CDR2 FQGTGA, per germline. Unmatched junction bases numbered 11, after V lost 6 bases and J lost 5 bases. The CDR3 is made up of 15 amino acids.

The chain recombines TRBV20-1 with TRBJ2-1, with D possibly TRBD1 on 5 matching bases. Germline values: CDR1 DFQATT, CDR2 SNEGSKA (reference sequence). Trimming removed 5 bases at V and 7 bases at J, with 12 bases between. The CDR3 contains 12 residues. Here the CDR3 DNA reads TGCAGTGCTCAAGGGGCCTCTAATGAGCAGTTCTTC. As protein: CSAQGASNEQFF.

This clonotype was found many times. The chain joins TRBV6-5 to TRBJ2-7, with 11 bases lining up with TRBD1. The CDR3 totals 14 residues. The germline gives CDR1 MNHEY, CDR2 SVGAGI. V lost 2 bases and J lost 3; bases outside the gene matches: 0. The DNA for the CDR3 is TGTGCCAGCAGTTACGGGACAGGGGGCTACGAGCAGTACTTC. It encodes CASSYGTGGYEQYF.

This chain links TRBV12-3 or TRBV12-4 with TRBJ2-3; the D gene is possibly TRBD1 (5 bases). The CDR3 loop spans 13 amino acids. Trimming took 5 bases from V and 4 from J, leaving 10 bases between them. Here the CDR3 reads CASSQGTADTQYF. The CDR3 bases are TGTGCCAGCAGTCAGGGCACTGCAGATACGCAGTATTTT.

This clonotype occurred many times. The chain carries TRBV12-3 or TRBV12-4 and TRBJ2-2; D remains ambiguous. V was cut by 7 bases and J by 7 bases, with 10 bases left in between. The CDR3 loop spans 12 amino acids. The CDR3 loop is CASTDPSGELFF. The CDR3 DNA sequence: TGTGCCAGCACCGACCCCAGCGGGGAGCTGTTTTTT.

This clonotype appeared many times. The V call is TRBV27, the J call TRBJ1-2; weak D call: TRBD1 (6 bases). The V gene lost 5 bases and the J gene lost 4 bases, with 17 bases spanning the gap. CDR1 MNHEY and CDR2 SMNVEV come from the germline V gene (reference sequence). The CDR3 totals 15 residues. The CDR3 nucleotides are TGTGCCAGCAGTCCGACAGGCCTTACCCTCTATGGCTACACCTTC. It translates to CASSPTGLTLYGYTF.

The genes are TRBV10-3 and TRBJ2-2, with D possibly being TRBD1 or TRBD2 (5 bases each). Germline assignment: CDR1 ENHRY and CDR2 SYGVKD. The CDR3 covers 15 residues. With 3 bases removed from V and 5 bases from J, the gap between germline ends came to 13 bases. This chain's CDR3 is CAISDLQGETGELFF. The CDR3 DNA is TGTGCCATCAGTGATCTCCAGGGAGAAACCGGGGAGCTGTTTTTT.

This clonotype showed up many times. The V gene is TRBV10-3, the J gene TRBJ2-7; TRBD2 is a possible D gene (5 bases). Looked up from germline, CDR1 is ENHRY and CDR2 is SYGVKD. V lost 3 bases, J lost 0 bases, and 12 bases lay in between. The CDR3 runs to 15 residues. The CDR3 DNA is TGTGCCATCAGTGATAACGGGAAGGGCTCCTACGAGCAGTACTTC. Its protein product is CAISDNGKGSYEQYF.